This TCR beta chain comes out of a study of shared clonotypes between healthy human individuals. Original handling: Filtering differed because ImmunoSEQ produced junction-only sequences that carried no quality scores. Method: immunoSEQ multiplex PCR; TCRdb's copy keeps in-frame clones and lacks some. V, J and clone size derive from that table, while D and trimming were established from the DNA sequence. The data show under 1,900,000 clones, just under 99% seen once. Worth noting for this clone: No antigen is known for it.

CDR3 size: 16 residues. Germline V lookup: CDR1 SGHTS, CDR2 YDEGEE. V dropped 1 base and J dropped 7; count of bases not matched to a gene: 7. The study, taken as a whole, reports: With few donors, the genetic and exposure-history diversity represented was limited.

This clonotype was obtained from a man younger than 40 in good health. The chain has TRBV5-8 and TRBJ2-1, with 11 bases that match TRBD2. The sample was naive CD4+ T cells sorted from blood. Subset meaning: CD45RA+ positively selected. For the CDR3, the DNA is TGTGCCAGCAGCTTGACTAGCGGGAGCGCTGGGAATGAGCAGTTCTTC. The encoded protein is CASSLTSGSAGNEQFF.